This TCR beta chain stems from a study of human T cells and chemical hapten exposure (dated by TCRdb to the early 2020s). Turning to the overall study: For sensitization, 2% DPC in acetone was applied to an approximately 2 cm by approximately 2 cm area of upper inner arm skin. Weekly therapeutic DPC doses were additionally applied to the scalp of patients throughout the roughly 22-week study period. Patch testing was performed on the upper back with Finn chambers containing 0.01% DPC, and the patch tests were scored after 6 days according to International Contact Dermatitis Research Group standards. The mostly female patient cohort included alopecia areata with under or over 50% scalp involvement, alopecia totalis and alopecia universalis. The libraries were sequenced as a pool, and the TCR yield per sample differed mostly because of small variations in library volumes within the pool. Peripheral blood TCR repertoire changes were tracked in vivo in alopecia patients during primary and secondary sensitization to the hapten diphenylcyclopropenone (DPC). Blood was sampled from patients pre-sensitization (week 0) and at 2, 6 and about 24 weeks after DPC sensitization. Around 30 alopecia patients provided blood for TCR sequencing at one to four time points (pre-sensitization, 2, 6 and 24 weeks). Broad study findings and their caveats: All patients had alopecia, a presumed autoimmune disease, so their immune response might differ from that of healthy individuals. A positive correlation was found between the number of PT1 expanded TCRs and patch test score, with significance reached at thresholds 8, 16 and 32 but not 4. Repeated subsampling changed both the strength of the expansion versus patch-test correlation and the threshold at which that correlation became significant. DPC sensitization did not change how many TCRs were above 1 in 1000 frequency, and no evidence was found of alterations in global repertoire structure. Compared with pre-sensitization or healthy control sets, expanded TCRs formed significantly more large CDR3 similarity clusters, which is consistent with antigen-driven responses.

Of note for this clonotype: Which antigen it targets is not known. No much larger clone is present one base from it, and per-base qualities are unavailable.

The library came from RACE. The sequencer was a NextSeq 500. During library preparation, unique molecular identifiers were attached to individual cDNA molecules so that TCRs could be counted in a quantitative, reproducible way. From each blood RNA sample, both TCR alpha and TCR beta chains were sequenced. On the study's bioinformatics: A median of roughly 98,000 TCRs per sample was observed, with a range of about 20,000 to 750,000. The Decombinator software suite was used to annotate the V, J and CDR3 of the TCR reads. For PS versus PT1 abundance plots, all samples were subsampled to the same number of TCRs (28,000). TCRs were defined as expanded if absent before sensitization and observed at least eight times at the 2-week time point. TCRdb reprocessed the public reads (quality trimming at Q25 with fastp, clone calling with MiXCR) and kept in-frame beta chains. Records with the same CDR3 protein are collapsed into one entry carrying the most frequent genes and DNA. The V and J calls, along with clone size, are taken from TCRdb and not from the paper's own processing. The sample data list 80,000 to 95,000 distinct CDR3 sequences, and approximately 10% of these were observed just once. The ten largest make up roughly 2.3% of the sample.

The sample's time point label is to be understood as: patch test 2, 6 weeks after DPC sensitization. The treatment or condition label of this sample denotes: therapeutic diphenylcyclopropenone sensitization with weekly scalp DPC. At every patch-test visit, the blood draw took place before the patch test was put on. Patients were eligible if aged 18 to 70, diagnosed with alopecia and judged suitable for DPC therapy, and pregnant patients were excluded. Total RNA was extracted from unfractionated whole blood collected in Tempus Blood RNA tubes. Reading the germline V gene gives CDR1 SGHTA and CDR2 FQGNSA. The trim is 1 base for V and 2 bases for J, with a gap of 16 bases between the germline ends. The CDR3 goes from the cysteine to the phenylalanine over 17 residues. Just the 51-base CDR3 DNA is kept, in frame starting at base 1.

The V gene is TRBV7-2 and the J gene is TRBJ2-3, with a tentative D gene TRBD2 over 6 matching bases. This sample comprised whole blood, obtained in connection with sensitization to the hapten diphenylcyclopropenone (DPC). The sequence was collected from a middle-aged man with alopecia areata. Some clones in this sample may be carry-over from other donors' samples. The nucleotides are TGTGCCAGCAGCTTAGAAGTGTTAGCGGCCTACACAGATACGCAGTATTTT. The resulting protein is CASSLEVLAAYTDTQYF. Where the CDR3 stops, the reference TRBV7-2 and TRBJ2-3 genes take over; the full variable domain is GAGVSQSPSNKVTEKGKDVELRCDPISGHTALYWYRQSLGQGLEFLIYFQGNSAPDKSGLPSDRFSAERTGGSVSTLTIQRTQQEDSAVYLCASSLEVLAAYTDTQYFGPGTRLTVL.